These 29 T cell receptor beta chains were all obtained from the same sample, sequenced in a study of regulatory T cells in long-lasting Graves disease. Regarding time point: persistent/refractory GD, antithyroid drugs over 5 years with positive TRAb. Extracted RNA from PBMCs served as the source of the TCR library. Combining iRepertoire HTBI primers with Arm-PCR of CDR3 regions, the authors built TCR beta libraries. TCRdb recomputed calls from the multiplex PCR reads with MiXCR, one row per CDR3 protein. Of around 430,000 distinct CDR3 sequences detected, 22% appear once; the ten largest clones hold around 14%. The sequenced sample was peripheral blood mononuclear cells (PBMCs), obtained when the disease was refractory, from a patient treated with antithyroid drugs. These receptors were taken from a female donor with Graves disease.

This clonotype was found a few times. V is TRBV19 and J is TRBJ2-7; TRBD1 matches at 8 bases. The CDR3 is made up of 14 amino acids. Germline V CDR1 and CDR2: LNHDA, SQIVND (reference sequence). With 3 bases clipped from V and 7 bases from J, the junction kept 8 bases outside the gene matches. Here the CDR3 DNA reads TGTGCCAGTAGTATTTTAGGACAGGGTGAAGAGCAGTACTTC. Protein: CASSILGQGEEQYF.

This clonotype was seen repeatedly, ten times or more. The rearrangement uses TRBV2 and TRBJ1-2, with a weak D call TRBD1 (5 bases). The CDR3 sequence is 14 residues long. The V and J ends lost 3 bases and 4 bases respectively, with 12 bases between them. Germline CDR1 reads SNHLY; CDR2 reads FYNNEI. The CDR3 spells CASSETEIGYGYTF. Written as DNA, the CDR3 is TGTGCCAGCAGTGAGACAGAGATCGGCTATGGCTACACCTTC.

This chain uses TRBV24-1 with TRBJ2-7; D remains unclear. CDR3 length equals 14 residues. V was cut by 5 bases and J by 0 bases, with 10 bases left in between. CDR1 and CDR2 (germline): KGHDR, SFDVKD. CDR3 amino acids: CATSGTSGSYEQYF. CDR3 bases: TGTGCCACCAGTGGCACCAGTGGCTCCTACGAGCAGTACTTC.

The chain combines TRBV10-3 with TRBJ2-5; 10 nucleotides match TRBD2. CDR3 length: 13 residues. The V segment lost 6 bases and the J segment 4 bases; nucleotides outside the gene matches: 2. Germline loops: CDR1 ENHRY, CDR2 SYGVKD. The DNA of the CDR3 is TGTGCCATCAGCAGACTAGCGGGAGAGACCCAGTACTTC. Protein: CAISRLAGETQYF.

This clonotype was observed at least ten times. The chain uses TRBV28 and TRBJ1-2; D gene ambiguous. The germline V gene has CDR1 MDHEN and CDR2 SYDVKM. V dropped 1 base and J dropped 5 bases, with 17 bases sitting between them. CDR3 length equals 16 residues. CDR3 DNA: TGTGCCAGCAGTTTATTAAAGAAAGGCAGACGGTATGGCTACACCTTC. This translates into CASSLLKKGRRYGYTF.

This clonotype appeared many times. This CDR3 is CSALGLAGGEQYF. In nucleotides, the CDR3 is TGCAGTGCTCTAGGACTAGCGGGAGGGGAGCAGTACTTC. This sequence joins TRBV20-1 and TRBJ2-7; 15 nucleotides align to TRBD2. The CDR3 length is 13 residues. V dropped 5 bases and J dropped 7; count of bases not matched to a gene: 3. The germline gives CDR1 DFQATT, CDR2 SNEGSKA (reference sequence).

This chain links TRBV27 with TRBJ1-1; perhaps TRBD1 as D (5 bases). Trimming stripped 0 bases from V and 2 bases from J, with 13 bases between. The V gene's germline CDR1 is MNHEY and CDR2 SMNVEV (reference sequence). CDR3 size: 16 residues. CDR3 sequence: CASSLSGTSVNTEAFF. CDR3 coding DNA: TGTGCCAGCAGTTTATCTGGGACCTCAGTTAACACTGAAGCTTTCTTT.

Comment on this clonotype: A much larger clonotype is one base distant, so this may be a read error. The CDR3 sequence is CGSTTRTGELFF. DNA for the CDR3: TGTGGCAGCACCACACGCACCGGGGAGCTGTTTTTT. This chain links TRBV6-2 or TRBV6-3 with TRBJ2-2; D gene uncertain. Germline values: CDR1 MNHEY, CDR2 SVGEGT. CDR3 length: 12 amino acids.

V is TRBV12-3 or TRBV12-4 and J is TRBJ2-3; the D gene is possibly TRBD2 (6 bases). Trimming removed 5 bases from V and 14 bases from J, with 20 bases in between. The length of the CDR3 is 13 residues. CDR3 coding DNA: TGTGCCAGCAGTCGCTCCGGGACTCCCGACCGGTATTTT. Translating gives CASSRSGTPDRYF.

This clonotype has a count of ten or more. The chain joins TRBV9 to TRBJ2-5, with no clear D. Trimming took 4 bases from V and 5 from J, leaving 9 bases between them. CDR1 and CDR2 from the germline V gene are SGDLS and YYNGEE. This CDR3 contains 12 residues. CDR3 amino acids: CASSPNWETQYF. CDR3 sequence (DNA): TGTGCCAGCAGCCCCAATTGGGAGACCCAGTACTTC. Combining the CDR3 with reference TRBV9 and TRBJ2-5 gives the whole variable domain DSGVTQTPKHLITATGQRVTLRCSPRSGDLSVYWYQQSLDQGLQFLIQYYNGEERAKGNILERFSAQQFPDLHSELNLSSLELGDSALYFCASSPNWETQYFGPGTRLLVL.

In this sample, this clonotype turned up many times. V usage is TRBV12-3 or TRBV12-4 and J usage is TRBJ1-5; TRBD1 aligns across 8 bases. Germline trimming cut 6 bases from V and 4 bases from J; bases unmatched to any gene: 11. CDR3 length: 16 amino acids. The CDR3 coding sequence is TGTGCCAGCAGCGCTCGGACAGGGAGGGGGAATCAGCCCCAGCATTTT. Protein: CASSARTGRGNQPQHF.

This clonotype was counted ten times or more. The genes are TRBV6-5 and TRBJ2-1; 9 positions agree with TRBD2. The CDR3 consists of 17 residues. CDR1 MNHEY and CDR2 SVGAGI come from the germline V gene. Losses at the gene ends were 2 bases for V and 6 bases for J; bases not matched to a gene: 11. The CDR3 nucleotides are TGTGCCAGCAGTTACACTGTTGGTAGCGGGAGCGGCAATGAGCAGTTCTTC. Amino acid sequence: CASSYTVGSGSGNEQFF.

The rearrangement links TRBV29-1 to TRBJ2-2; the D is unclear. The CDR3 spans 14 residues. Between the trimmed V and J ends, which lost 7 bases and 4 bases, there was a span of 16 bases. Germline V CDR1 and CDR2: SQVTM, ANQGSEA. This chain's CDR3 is CSALVIVATGELFF. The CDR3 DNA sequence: TGCAGCGCCCTGGTGATTGTAGCCACCGGGGAGCTGTTTTTT.

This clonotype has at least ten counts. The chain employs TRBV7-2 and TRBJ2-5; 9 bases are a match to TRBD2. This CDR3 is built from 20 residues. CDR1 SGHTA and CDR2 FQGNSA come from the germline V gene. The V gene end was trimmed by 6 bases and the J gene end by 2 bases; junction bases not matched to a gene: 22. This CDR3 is CASSPGFGRHSGRRQETQYF. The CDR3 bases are TGTGCCAGCAGTCCGGGGTTCGGCCGCCATAGCGGGAGAAGGCAAGAGACCCAGTACTTC.

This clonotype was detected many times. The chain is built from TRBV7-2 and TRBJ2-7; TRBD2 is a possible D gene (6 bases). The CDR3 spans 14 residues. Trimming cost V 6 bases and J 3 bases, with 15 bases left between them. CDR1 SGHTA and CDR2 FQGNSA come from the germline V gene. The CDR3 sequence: CASRATGGLYEQYF. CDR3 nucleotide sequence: TGTGCCAGCAGAGCGACCGGGGGTCTCTACGAGCAGTACTTC. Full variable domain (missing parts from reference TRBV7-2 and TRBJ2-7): GAGVSQSPSNKVTEKGKDVELRCDPISGHTALYWYRQSLGQGLEFLIYFQGNSAPDKSGLPSDRFSAERTGGSVSTLTIQRTQQEDSAVYLCASRATGGLYEQYFGPGTRLTVT.

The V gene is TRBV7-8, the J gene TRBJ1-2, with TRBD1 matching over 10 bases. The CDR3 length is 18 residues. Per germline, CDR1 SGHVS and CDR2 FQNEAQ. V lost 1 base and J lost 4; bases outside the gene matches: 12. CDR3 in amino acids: CASSLGRDRGKKSYGYTF. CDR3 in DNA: TGTGCCAGCAGCTTAGGTCGGGACAGGGGCAAGAAAAGCTATGGCTACACCTTC.

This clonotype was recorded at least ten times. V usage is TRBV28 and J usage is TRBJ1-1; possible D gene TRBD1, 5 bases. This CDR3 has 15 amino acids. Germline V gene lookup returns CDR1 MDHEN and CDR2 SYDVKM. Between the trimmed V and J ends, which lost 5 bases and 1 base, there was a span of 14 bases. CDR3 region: CASSPTRGRNTEAFF. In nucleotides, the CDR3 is TGTGCCAGCAGTCCCACGCGGGGACGGAACACTGAAGCTTTCTTT.

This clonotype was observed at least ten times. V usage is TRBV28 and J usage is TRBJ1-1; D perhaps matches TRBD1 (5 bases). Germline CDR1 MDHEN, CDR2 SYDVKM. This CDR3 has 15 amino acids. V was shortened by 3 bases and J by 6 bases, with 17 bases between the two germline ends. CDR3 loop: CASSFPGGMGPEAFF. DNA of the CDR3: TGTGCCAGCAGTTTCCCGGGAGGGATGGGGCCTGAAGCTTTCTTT.

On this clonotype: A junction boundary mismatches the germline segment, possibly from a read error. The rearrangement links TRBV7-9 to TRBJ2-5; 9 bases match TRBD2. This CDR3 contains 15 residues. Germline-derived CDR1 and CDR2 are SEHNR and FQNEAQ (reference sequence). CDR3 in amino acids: CASTRSGSAQETQHF. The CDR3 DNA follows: TGTGCCAGCACCCGTAGCGGGAGTGCCCAAGAGACCCAGCACTTC.

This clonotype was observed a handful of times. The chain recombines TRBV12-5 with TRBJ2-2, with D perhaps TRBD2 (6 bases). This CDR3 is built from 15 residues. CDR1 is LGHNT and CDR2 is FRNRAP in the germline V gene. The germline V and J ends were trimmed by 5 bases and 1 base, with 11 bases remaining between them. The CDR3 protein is CASGGTGENTGELFF. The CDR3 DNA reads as TGTGCTAGTGGTGGGACGGGAGAGAACACCGGGGAGCTGTTTTTT.

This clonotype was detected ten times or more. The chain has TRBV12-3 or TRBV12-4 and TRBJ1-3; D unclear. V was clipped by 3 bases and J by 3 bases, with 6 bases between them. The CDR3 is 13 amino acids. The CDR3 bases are TGTGCCAGCAGTTTCGGGGTTGGAAACACCATATATTTT. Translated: CASSFGVGNTIYF.

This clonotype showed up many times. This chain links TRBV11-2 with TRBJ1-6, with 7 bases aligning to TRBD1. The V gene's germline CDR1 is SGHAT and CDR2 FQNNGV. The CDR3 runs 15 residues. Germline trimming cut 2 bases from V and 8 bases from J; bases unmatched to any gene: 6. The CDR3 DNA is TGTGCCAGCAGCTTAAATATACAGGGGTATTCACCCCTCCACTTT. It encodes CASSLNIQGYSPLHF.

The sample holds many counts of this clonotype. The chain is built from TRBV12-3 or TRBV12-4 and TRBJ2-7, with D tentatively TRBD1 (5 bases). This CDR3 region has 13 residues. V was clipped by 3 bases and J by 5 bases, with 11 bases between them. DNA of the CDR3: TGTGCCAGCAGTTTTTGGGGCGCCCACGAGCAGTACTTC. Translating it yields CASSFWGAHEQYF.

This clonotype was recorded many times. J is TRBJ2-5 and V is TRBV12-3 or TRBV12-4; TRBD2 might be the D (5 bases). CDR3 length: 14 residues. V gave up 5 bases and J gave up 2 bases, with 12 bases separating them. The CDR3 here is CASSHSVNQETQYF. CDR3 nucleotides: TGTGCCAGCAGTCATAGCGTAAATCAAGAGACCCAGTACTTC.

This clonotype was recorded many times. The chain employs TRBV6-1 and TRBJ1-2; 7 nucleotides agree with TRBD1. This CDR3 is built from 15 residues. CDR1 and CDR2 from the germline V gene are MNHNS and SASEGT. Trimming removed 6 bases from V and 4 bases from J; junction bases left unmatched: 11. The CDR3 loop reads CASSQRQGRAYGYTF. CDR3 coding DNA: TGTGCCAGCAGCCAGAGACAGGGACGGGCCTATGGCTACACCTTC.

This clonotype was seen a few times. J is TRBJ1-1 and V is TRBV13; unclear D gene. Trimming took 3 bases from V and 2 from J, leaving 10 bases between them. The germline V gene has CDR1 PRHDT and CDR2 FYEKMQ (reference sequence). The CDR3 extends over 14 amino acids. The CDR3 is CASSFRLNNTEAFF. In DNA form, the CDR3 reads TGTGCCAGCAGCTTTAGGTTAAATAACACTGAAGCTTTCTTT.

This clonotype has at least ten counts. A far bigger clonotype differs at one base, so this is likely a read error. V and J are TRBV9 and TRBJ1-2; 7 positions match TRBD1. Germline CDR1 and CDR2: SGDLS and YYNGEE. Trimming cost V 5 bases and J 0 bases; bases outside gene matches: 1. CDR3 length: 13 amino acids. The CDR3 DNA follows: TGTGCCAGCAGGGGGACAGCTAACTATGGCTACACCTTC. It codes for CASRGTANYGYTF.

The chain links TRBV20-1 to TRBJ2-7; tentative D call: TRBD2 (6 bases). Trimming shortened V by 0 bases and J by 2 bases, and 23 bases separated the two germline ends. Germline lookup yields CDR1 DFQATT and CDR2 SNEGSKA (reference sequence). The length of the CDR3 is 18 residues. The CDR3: CSARDSRIAGEATYEQYF. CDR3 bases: TGCAGTGCTAGAGATTCCCGGATCGCCGGGGAGGCCACCTACGAGCAGTACTTC.

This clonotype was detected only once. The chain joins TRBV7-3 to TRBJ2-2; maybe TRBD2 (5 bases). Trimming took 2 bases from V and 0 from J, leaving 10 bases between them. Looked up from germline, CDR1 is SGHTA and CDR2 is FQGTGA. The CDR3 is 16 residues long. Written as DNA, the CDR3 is TGTGCCAGCAGCTTATCAGGACTCTCGAACACCGGGGAGCTGTTTTTT. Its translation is CASSLSGLSNTGELFF.